Following are 18 T cell receptor beta chains from one sample sequenced in a study of cytomegalovirus exposure and HLA in healthy donors. A multiplex PCR was run with 60 Vbeta primers and 13 Jbeta primers. Repertoires were generated with immunoSEQ multiplex PCR, while TCRdb's copy carries only in-frame clones and drops some. The data hold around 120,000 clones, with around 79% observed a single time. The sample comprised PBMCs. The receptors come from a woman in her forties in good health and CMV-seronegative.

V usage is TRBV12-5 and J usage is TRBJ2-3; D is unresolved. Germline values: CDR1 LGHNT, CDR2 FRNRAP. The V and J ends lost 1 base and 0 bases respectively, with 8 bases between them. This CDR3 has 15 residues. CDR3 DNA sequence: TGTGCTAGTGGTTTGGGCCGGGTTAGCACAGATACGCAGTATTTT. Encoded protein: CASGLGRVSTDTQYF. Combining the CDR3 with reference TRBV12-5 and TRBJ2-3 gives the whole variable domain DARVTQTPRHKVTEMGQEVTMRCQPILGHNTVFWYRQTMMQGLELLAYFRNRAPLDDSGMPKDRFSAEMPDATLATLKIQPSEPRDSAVYFCASGLGRVSTDTQYFGPGTRLTVL.

The rearrangement links TRBV7-2 to TRBJ2-7, with D possibly matching TRBD2 (5 bases). CDR3 length: 15 residues. V shed 1 base and J shed 2 bases, with 12 bases lying between them. Looked up from germline, CDR1 is SGHTA and CDR2 is FQGNSA. The DNA of the CDR3 is TGTGCCAGCAGCTTAGATTCGGGAACAACCTACGAGCAGTACTTC. Translation: CASSLDSGTTYEQYF.

This clone was seen a single time. This chain links TRBV7-3 with TRBJ2-7; the match to TRBD1 covers 11 bases. Germline assignment: CDR1 SGHTA and CDR2 FQGTGA. V shed 0 bases and J 3 bases; nucleotides not matched to a gene: 1. The CDR3 is made up of 15 amino acids. The CDR3 loop reads CASSLTGTGGYEQYF. The DNA of the CDR3 is TGTGCCAGCAGCTTAACAGGGACAGGGGGCTACGAGCAGTACTTC.

The CDR3 spells CASSSTGGLGYTF. In nucleotides, the CDR3 is TGTGCCAGCAGCTCGACAGGGGGGTTAGGCTACACCTTC. J is TRBJ1-2 and V is TRBV7-9; 9 positions match TRBD1. The CDR3 loop spans 13 amino acids. The V segment lost 4 bases and the J segment 8 bases; nucleotides outside the gene matches: 5. Germline V CDR1 and CDR2: SEHNR, FQNEAQ (reference sequence).

The chain carries TRBV14 and TRBJ2-2; TRBD2 matches 8 bases. The CDR3 length is 13 residues. The ends lost 6 bases at V and 6 bases at J; junction bases unmatched: 3. Germline V lookup: CDR1 SGHDN, CDR2 FVKESK. CDR3 DNA sequence: TGTGCCAGCAGTCAGACTAGCGCCGGGGAGCTGTTTTTT. Amino acid sequence: CASSQTSAGELFF.

The chain carries TRBV27 and TRBJ1-1; D remains ambiguous. V gave up 5 bases and J gave up 0 bases, with 7 bases separating them. CDR1 is MNHEY, CDR2 SMNVEV, per germline (reference sequence). The CDR3 runs to 13 residues. CDR3 loop: CASSVQMNTEAFF. The CDR3 region has the DNA TGTGCCAGCAGTGTCCAAATGAACACTGAAGCTTTCTTT.

V and J are TRBV9 and TRBJ2-1; 7 bases align to TRBD2. CDR1 is SGDLS, CDR2 YYNGEE, per germline. The ends lost 1 base at V and 0 bases at J; junction bases unmatched: 4. This CDR3 is 16 amino acids long. The CDR3 DNA follows: TGTGCCAGCAGCGTACGGGGGGATGCCTCCTACAATGAGCAGTTCTTC. Translation gives CASSVRGDASYNEQFF.

J is TRBJ2-7 and V is TRBV5-1, with D possibly being TRBD2 (5 bases). The CDR3 has 15 amino acids. Per the germline V gene, CDR1 is SGHRS and CDR2 is YFSETQ. Trimming pared 1 base from V and 4 bases from J, leaving 15 bases between. The CDR3 is CASSLQGRPSYEQYF. CDR3 DNA sequence: TGCGCCAGCAGCTTGCAAGGGAGACCCTCTTACGAGCAGTACTTC.

This chain connects TRBV7-2 to TRBJ2-5; perhaps TRBD1 as D (6 bases). In germline, CDR1 is SGHTA, CDR2 FQGNSA. V lost 3 bases to trimming and J lost 5 bases, with 10 bases between them. The CDR3 extends over 13 amino acids. CDR3 loop: CASSFDRFETQYF. CDR3 nucleotides: TGTGCCAGCAGCTTTGACAGGTTTGAGACCCAGTACTTC.

This rearrangement joins TRBV25-1 to TRBJ2-1; TRBD2 matches 11 bases. The CDR3 is 17 residues long. Germline lookup yields CDR1 MGHDK and CDR2 SYGVNS. V lost 4 bases, J lost 6 bases, and 11 bases stayed unmatched. The CDR3 spells CASSVSSGRALFNEQFF. The CDR3 bases are TGTGCCAGCAGTGTTAGTAGCGGGAGGGCCCTGTTCAATGAGCAGTTCTTC.

The V call is TRBV9, the J call TRBJ1-4; D is unresolved. This CDR3 contains 14 residues. Trimming took off 4 bases at V and 5 bases at J, with 12 bases between the two ends. Germline lookup yields CDR1 SGDLS and CDR2 YYNGEE. The CDR3 sequence: CASSPGGPNEKLFF. The DNA of the CDR3 is TGTGCCAGCAGCCCCGGAGGGCCGAATGAAAAACTGTTTTTT.

The chain couples TRBV19 to TRBJ2-3; 11 nucleotides line up with TRBD2. The CDR3 consists of 16 residues. Germline values: CDR1 LNHDA, CDR2 SQIVND (reference sequence). With V trimmed by 4 bases and J by 2 bases, 5 bases remained unmatched. As DNA, the CDR3 is TGTGCCAGTAGTAGATCGACTAGCGGGAACACAGATACGCAGTATTTT. The encoded protein is CASSRSTSGNTDTQYF.

J is TRBJ2-1 and V is TRBV28, with 8 bases identical to TRBD2. Germline V gene sequence: CDR1 MDHEN, CDR2 SYDVKM. The CDR3 sequence is 15 residues long. V was clipped by 7 bases and J by 7 bases; unmatched bases: 12. CDR3 in amino acids: CASTPRAGVWNEQFF. The CDR3 DNA reads TGTGCCAGCACACCCCGAGCGGGAGTCTGGAATGAGCAGTTCTTC.

This rearrangement joins TRBV11-2 to TRBJ1-1, with D tentatively TRBD1 (5 bases). The CDR3 contains 16 residues. The germline V gene has CDR1 SGHAT and CDR2 FQNNGV. The germline V and J ends were trimmed by 1 base and 5 bases, with 17 bases remaining between them. The CDR3 DNA is TGTGCCAGCAGCTTAGGTTCGCATCCAGGGAGGACTGAAGCTTTCTTT. It encodes CASSLGSHPGRTEAFF.

The V gene is TRBV10-3, the J gene TRBJ2-1, with 13 bases aligning to TRBD2. The V and J ends lost 7 bases and 2 bases, in that order; junction bases with no gene match: 5. Germline V gives CDR1 ENHRY, CDR2 SYGVKD. There are 16 residues in the CDR3. The CDR3, as DNA: TGTGCCATCACCGGACTAGCGGGAGCCCCCTACAATGAGCAGTTCTTC. Residues: CAITGLAGAPYNEQFF.

The table lists this clone with a count of one. The rearrangement uses TRBV7-3 and TRBJ2-3; 8 bases map to TRBD2. Trimming cost V 5 bases and J 3 bases; bases outside gene matches: 4. Germline V CDR1 and CDR2: SGHTA, FQGTGA. The CDR3 consists of 14 residues. The CDR3 sequence is CASSKLAGTDTQYF. CDR3 DNA sequence: TGTGCCAGCAGCAAATTAGCGGGAACAGATACGCAGTATTTT.

The chain uses TRBV11-2 and TRBJ1-1, with 7 positions matching TRBD1. Trimming removed 5 bases from V and 2 bases from J; junction bases left unmatched: 8. CDR1 and CDR2 (germline): SGHAT, FQNNGV. The CDR3 runs 15 residues. The CDR3 DNA sequence: TGTGCCAGCAGCCCCTCCGGGACAGTCAACACTGAAGCTTTCTTT. Its translation: CASSPSGTVNTEAFF.

The chain uses TRBV4-1 and TRBJ1-3; TRBD1 matches at 10 bases. CDR1 is MGHRA and CDR2 is YSYEKL in the germline V gene. With V trimmed by 3 bases and J by 3 bases, 2 bases remained unmatched. The CDR3 is made up of 15 amino acids. The chain's CDR3 is CASSQTGGGGNTIYF. The CDR3 coding sequence is TGCGCCAGCAGCCAGACAGGGGGCGGTGGAAACACCATATATTTT.